The rows below give T cell receptor beta chains drawn from one sample of a study of T cells in Graves' hyperthyroidism and ophthalmopathy. TCRdb re-analysed the multiplex PCR reads in MiXCR, keeping a single row per CDR3 protein. Of about 400,000 distinct CDR3 sequences listed, 15% to 17% were seen once; the top ten hold 28%. Specimen: blood. These receptors originate from a woman aged 18-35 years with Graves' hyperthyroidism that later progressed to Graves' ophthalmopathy. Both conserved end residues are part of each CDR3. D genes are given only for firm matches. Size tells how often a clone was seen (once, few, many) or the class of an expanded clone, and some rows leave it out.

v_gene,abundance,j_gene,d_gene,CDR3nt,CDR3aa
TRBV2,many,TRBJ2-2,.,TGTGCCAGCAGAGACCTTCGGTGGGAGCTGTTTTTT,CASRDLRWELFF
TRBV6-6,many,TRBJ2-7,TRBD2,TGTGCCAGCAGTTACTCAGCGGGAGGATCCTACGAGCAGTACTTC,CASSYSAGGSYEQYF
TRBV30,many,TRBJ2-7,.,TGTGCCTGGGTACAGGGTGGGTCCTACGAGCAGTACTTC,CAWVQGGSYEQYF
TRBV28,.,TRBJ2-3,TRBD2,TGTGCCAGCATAGCGGGAGACATCGGCACAGATACGCAGTATTTT,CASIAGDIGTDTQYF
TRBV27,many,TRBJ1-2,.,TGTGCCAGCAGTTTAGATGGCTACACCTTC,CASSLDGYTF
TRBV19,.,TRBJ2-1,TRBD2,TGTGCCAGTAGTACCGGACTAGCGGGAGAATGGAGTGGCTACAATGAGCAGTTCTTC,CASSTGLAGEWSGYNEQFF
TRBV12-3/TRBV12-4,many,TRBJ1-4,.,TGTGCCAGCAGTCAAGGGGCCGCAACTAATGAAAAACTGTTTTTT,CASSQGAATNEKLFF
TRBV3-1,.,TRBJ2-7,.,TGTGCCAGCAGCCATAGCCTAGGAAAAGTGGACGAGCAGTACTTC,CASSHSLGKVDEQYF
TRBV3-1,many,TRBJ2-3,.,TGTGCCAGCAGCCTCCAGGGGGGGGGGCGAGATACGCAGTATTTT,CASSLQGGGRDTQYF
TRBV20-1,.,TRBJ2-3,TRBD2,TGCAGTGCACGGGGGGGCACAGATACGCAGTATTTT,CSARGGTDTQYF
TRBV20-1,many,TRBJ1-5,.,TGCAGTTCCCTCCAGCGGGGAAGGAGCAATCAGCCCCAGCATTTT,CSSLQRGRSNQPQHF
TRBV27,many,TRBJ1-2,.,TGTGCCAGCAGTAACGCAGGAGGACCCTATGGCTACACCTTC,CASSNAGGPYGYTF
TRBV28,many,TRBJ2-3,.,TGTGCCAGCAGTTTCTACGGCGGGGGCGCAGATACGCAGTATTTT,CASSFYGGGADTQYF
TRBV7-2,.,TRBJ2-5,.,TGTGCCAGCAGCTCCCCCCTTTTCCAAGAGACCCAGTACTTC,CASSSPLFQETQYF
TRBV20-1,many,TRBJ2-5,.,TGCAGTGCTGCGCGGCCCGGCGGGGAGACCCAGTACTTC,CSAARPGGETQYF
TRBV9,.,TRBJ1-1,.,TGTGCCAGCAGCCCTCGGGCTAACACTGAAGGTTTCTTT,CASSPRANTEGFF
TRBV10-3,many,TRBJ1-5,.,TGTGCCATCAGTGAGTTTGGCGGGCCTGATAGCAATCAGCCCCAGCATTTT,CAISEFGGPDSNQPQHF
TRBV3-1,few,TRBJ2-1,.,TGTGCCAGCAGCCAAGATAGTCGGTATGAGCAGTTCTTC,CASSQDSRYEQFF
TRBV5-6,.,TRBJ2-7,TRBD2,TGTGCCAGCAGCATCTTTGGACTAGCGGGAGCGGGCGAGCAGTACTTC,CASSIFGLAGAGEQYF
TRBV7-6,few,TRBJ2-3,TRBD2,TGTGCCAGCAGCTTACGGGGACTAGCGGTAGATACGCAGTATTTT,CASSLRGLAVDTQYF
TRBV5-5,many,TRBJ2-3,TRBD1,TGTGCCAGCAGCTTGGTCATATCACAGGGGGCAAAAGATACGCAGTATTTT,CASSLVISQGAKDTQYF
TRBV7-8,few,TRBJ2-1,.,TGTGCCAGCAGCCCCCGCCGGCCGAACCACAATGAGCAGTTCTTC,CASSPRRPNHNEQFF
TRBV20-1,many,TRBJ2-3,TRBD2,TGCAGTGCCATGTTGAGTCTGGCGGGAGGCCGCACAGATACGCAGTATTTT,CSAMLSLAGGRTDTQYF
TRBV15,few,TRBJ1-5,.,TGTGCCACCAGCAATCGGGCAAATCAGCCCCAGCATTTT,CATSNRANQPQHF
TRBV14,many,TRBJ2-7,.,TGTGCCAGCAGCCAAGCAGGGTCCGAGCAGTACTTC,CASSQAGSEQYF
TRBV20-1,many,TRBJ2-7,TRBD2,TGCAGTGCTAGGGGCAGGACTAGCGACTACGAGCAGTACTTC,CSARGRTSDYEQYF
TRBV7-2,.,TRBJ1-6,.,TGTGCCAGCAGTCCCGTATCCAATTCACCCCTCCACTTT,CASSPVSNSPLHF